This T cell receptor beta chain originates from a study of regulatory T cells in long-lasting Graves disease. Findings and caveats of the study: Having only a small sample size may have limited accuracy. Patients with persistent Graves' had lower TCR diversity than newly diagnosed patients.

Germline assignment: CDR1 SGHTA and CDR2 FQGTGA. V was clipped by 2 bases and J by 8 bases; unmatched bases: 4. The CDR3 sequence is 13 residues long. As for time point: newly diagnosed GD, antithyroid drugs for less than 3 months. After RNA was extracted from PBMCs, the TCR library was made from it. Arm-PCR of CDR3 regions with iRepertoire HTBI primers generated TCR beta libraries. One entry per CDR3 protein, called by TCRdb with MiXCR from the multiplex PCR reads. The sample holds about 240,000 distinct CDR3 sequences; 20% to 25% are singletons and the top ten take 14%. The table lists this clonotype with a few counts. The antigen remains undetermined.

The starting material was peripheral blood mononuclear cells (PBMCs), obtained at new diagnosis, from a patient treated with antithyroid drugs. This sequence joins TRBV7-3 and TRBJ1-2, with 8 bases aligning to TRBD1. The receptor's source is a female donor with Graves disease. Written as DNA, the CDR3 is TGTGCCAGCAGCTTACAGGGGGCGGTGGGCTACACCTTC. Its translation: CASSLQGAVGYTF.